These 30 T cell receptor beta chains originate from one sample sequenced in a study of T cell responses to AZD1222 COVID-19 vaccine. The method was immunoSEQ multiplex PCR; TCRdb's version includes in-frame clones alone and lacks a portion of them. The sample gives 100,000 to 130,000 clones, approximately 88% of which show up once; 6.6% is in the top ten. This material consisted of peripheral blood, taken on day 0 of AZD1222 vaccination. The receptors shown here come from an adult in good health.

V and J are TRBV28 and TRBJ2-1; TRBD2 agrees at 9 bases. The CDR3 runs 21 residues. Germline V lookup: CDR1 MDHEN, CDR2 SYDVKM. The J segment lost 0 bases and the V segment lost 8 bases, leaving 23 bases of the junction unmatched. CDR3 sequence reads: CASRGAGPQRGVPSSYNEQFF. CDR3 bases: TGTGCCAGCCGGGGAGCGGGGCCACAGCGGGGGGTCCCAAGCTCCTACAATGAGCAGTTCTTC.

The CDR3 protein is CAWNKGMFNSPLHF. DNA for the CDR3: TGTGCCTGGAATAAAGGGATGTTTAATTCACCCCTCCACTTT. V and J are TRBV30 and TRBJ1-6; D call uncertain. Trimming cost V 4 bases and J 6 bases, with 13 bases left between them. This CDR3 comprises 14 residues. Germline CDR1 and CDR2: GTSNPN and SVGIG (reference sequence). Full variable domain (rest looked up from reference TRBV30 and TRBJ1-6): SQTIHQWPATLVQPVGSPLSLECTVEGTSNPNLYWYRQAAGRGLQLLFYSVGIGQISSEVPQNLSASRPQDRQFILSSKKLLLSDSGFYLCAWNKGMFNSPLHFGNGTRLTVT.

This chain connects TRBV9 to TRBJ2-2; tentative D call: TRBD2 (5 bases). The CDR3 covers 16 residues. Trimming cost V 0 bases and J 7 bases, with 16 bases left between them. Per the germline V gene, CDR1 is SGDLS and CDR2 is YYNGEE. CDR3 region: CASSVDPRGSSGELFF. For the CDR3, the DNA is TGTGCCAGCAGCGTAGACCCACGGGGTTCCAGCGGGGAGCTGTTTTTT.

CDR3 nucleotides: TGTGCTAGTGGTTCGACAGGAGGGGAGACCCAGTACTTC. This codes for CASGSTGGETQYF. The chain carries TRBV12-5 and TRBJ2-5; either TRBD1 or TRBD2 may supply D (6 bases each). V lost 4 bases and J lost 5, with 11 bases in between. In germline, CDR1 is LGHNT, CDR2 FRNRAP. The CDR3 is 13 residues long. The entire variable domain, with the rest obtained from reference TRBV12-5 and TRBJ2-5, is as follows: DARVTQTPRHKVTEMGQEVTMRCQPILGHNTVFWYRQTMMQGLELLAYFRNRAPLDDSGMPKDRFSAEMPDATLATLKIQPSEPRDSAVYFCASGSTGGETQYFGPGTRLLVL.

The rearrangement uses TRBV9 and TRBJ1-4; D perhaps matches TRBD1 (5 bases). Germline V gene data show CDR1 as SGDLS and CDR2 as YYNGEE. This CDR3 spans 16 amino acids. The germline V and J ends were trimmed by 4 bases and 6 bases, with 19 bases remaining between them. Here the CDR3 reads CASSSRRGGGDEKLFF. CDR3 coding DNA: TGTGCCAGCAGCAGTAGAAGGGGCGGAGGGGATGAAAAACTGTTTTTT. Variable domain in full (rest from reference TRBV9 and TRBJ1-4): DSGVTQTPKHLITATGQRVTLRCSPRSGDLSVYWYQQSLDQGLQFLIQYYNGEERAKGNILERFSAQQFPDLHSELNLSSLELGDSALYFCASSSRRGGGDEKLFFGSGTQLSVL.

The J gene is TRBJ2-4, the V gene TRBV20-1; 9 nucleotides line up with TRBD2. The CDR3 sequence is 19 residues long. Germline V gene sequence: CDR1 DFQATT, CDR2 SNEGSKA (reference sequence). J gave up 0 bases and V 3 bases, and 15 bases lay outside the gene matches. The CDR3 DNA reads as TGCAGTGCTAGTCCGATCGCTAGCGGGAACTTTATAGCCAAAAACATTCAGTACTTC. Amino acid sequence: CSASPIASGNFIAKNIQYF.

The chain couples TRBV29-1 to TRBJ2-7; 9 bases fit TRBD1. The CDR3 runs 12 residues. J gave up 0 bases and V 7 bases, and 1 base lay outside the gene matches. Germline assignment: CDR1 SQVTM and CDR2 ANQGSEA. CDR3 bases: TGCAGCGGGGACAGGGCCTCCTACGAGCAGTACTTC. Residues: CSGDRASYEQYF.

The chain uses TRBV7-9 and TRBJ1-3; D might be TRBD1 (5 bases). CDR3 size: 16 residues. Germline CDR1 is SEHNR and CDR2 is FQNEAQ (reference sequence). The germline V and J ends were trimmed by 4 bases and 3 bases, with 16 bases remaining between them. The DNA of the CDR3 is TGTGCCAGCAGCTCACGATCCTTAGGGGATGGAAACACCATATATTTT. Its translation is CASSSRSLGDGNTIYF.

This CDR3 reads CAWSVPGSGLGYGYTF. For the CDR3, the DNA is TGTGCCTGGAGTGTCCCGGGTTCAGGGCTTGGCTATGGCTACACCTTC. The rearrangement uses TRBV30 and TRBJ1-2, with D tentatively TRBD1 (5 bases). The length of the CDR3 is 16 residues. V gave up 0 bases and J gave up 4 bases, with 18 bases separating them. Germline CDR1 and CDR2: GTSNPN and SVGIG (reference sequence).

This clone was observed once. The chain is built from TRBV10-3 and TRBJ1-5; TRBD1 agrees at 9 bases. V shed 7 bases and J 7 bases; nucleotides not matched to a gene: 8. Per the germline V gene, CDR1 is ENHRY and CDR2 is SYGVKD. The CDR3 sequence is 14 residues long. This CDR3 reads CAITVRTGEQPQHF. CDR3 coding DNA: TGTGCCATCACCGTTAGGACAGGGGAACAGCCCCAGCATTTT.

The chain uses TRBV6-5 and TRBJ2-1; D gene ambiguous. The CDR3 loop spans 14 amino acids. Germline CDR1 MNHEY, CDR2 SVGAGI. The V end lost 0 bases, the J end lost 7 bases, and 10 bases lay between the germline ends. The CDR3, as DNA: TGTGCCAGCAGTTACTCGTTAGTAGGTAATGAGCAGTTCTTC. This gives the protein CASSYSLVGNEQFF.

The chain combines TRBV5-6 with TRBJ1-4, with D unclear. The V end lost 2 bases, the J end lost 7 bases, and 9 bases lay between the germline ends. Germline V lookup: CDR1 SGHDT, CDR2 YYEEEE. This CDR3 is 13 amino acids long. DNA for the CDR3: TGTGCCAGCAGCTTTCGGGTGGCTGAAAAACTGTTTTTT. Protein product: CASSFRVAEKLFF.

The J gene is TRBJ1-2, the V gene TRBV5-1, with 9 bases lining up with TRBD1. J lost 0 bases, V lost 6 bases, and 6 bases had no gene match. CDR3 length: 15 amino acids. Germline assignment: CDR1 SGHRS and CDR2 YFSETQ. The CDR3 DNA follows: TGCGCCAGCAAGAGACAGGGGGGAGCTAACTATGGCTACACCTTC. Its translation is CASKRQGGANYGYTF.

The chain uses TRBV19 and TRBJ1-1, with D perhaps TRBD1 (6 bases). The V gene's germline CDR1 is LNHDA and CDR2 SQIVND (reference sequence). With 2 bases removed from V and 5 bases from J, the gap between germline ends came to 18 bases. The CDR3 runs to 16 residues. The CDR3 sequence: CASSIRRGAGTTEAFF. The CDR3 DNA sequence: TGTGCCAGTAGTATAAGAAGGGGGGCAGGGACGACTGAAGCTTTCTTT. Full variable domain (missing parts from reference TRBV19 and TRBJ1-1): DGGITQSPKYLFRKEGQNVTLSCEQNLNHDAMYWYRQDPGQGLRLIYYSQIVNDFQKGDIAEGYSVSREKKESFPLTVTSAQKNPTAFYLCASSIRRGAGTTEAFFGQGTRLTVV.

CDR3 sequence (DNA): TGTGCCAGCAGCGCATACGACATCAGCTCCTACGAGCAGTACTTC. Protein: CASSAYDISSYEQYF. The rearrangement links TRBV9 to TRBJ2-7; D not resolved. Trimming took off 3 bases at V and 0 bases at J, with 13 bases between the two ends. CDR1 is SGDLS and CDR2 is YYNGEE in the germline V gene. The CDR3 is 15 residues long.

The chain is built from TRBV12-5 and TRBJ2-2; D is uncertain. This CDR3 region has 14 residues. Germline V CDR1 and CDR2: LGHNT, FRNRAP. The V end lost 1 base, the J end lost 5 bases, and 8 bases lay between the germline ends. The CDR3 DNA reads as TGTGCTAGTGGTTTGGGTGTCCCAACCGGGGAGCTGTTTTTT. As protein: CASGLGVPTGELFF.

This clone was observed once. CDR3: CASSQPQGYGYTF. The CDR3 DNA follows: TGTGCCAGCAGTCAGCCCCAGGGGTATGGCTACACCTTC. The rearrangement joins TRBV6-5 to TRBJ1-2, with a possible D match to TRBD1 (6 bases). The CDR3 consists of 13 residues. The ends were cut back, 5 bases at V and 5 bases at J, with 12 bases in the middle. The V gene's germline CDR1 is MNHEY and CDR2 SVGAGI.

This chain joins TRBV4-1 and TRBJ1-1; no reliable D call. Germline CDR1 and CDR2: MGHRA and YSYEKL. The CDR3 spans 14 residues. The V and J ends lost 3 bases and 1 base respectively, with 9 bases between them. DNA for the CDR3: TGCGCCAGCAGCCAGGTTAGCGGGAACACTGAAGCTTTCTTT. As protein: CASSQVSGNTEAFF.

This clone came up once. The V and J genes are TRBV11-3 and TRBJ2-7; 7 positions match TRBD2. Unmatched junction bases numbered 8, after V lost 3 bases and J lost 6 bases. The CDR3 runs 14 residues. The germline V gene has CDR1 SGHNT and CDR2 YENEEA. The CDR3, as DNA: TGTGCCAGCAGCTTTAGTGGCGGGAGCGGCGAGCAGTACTTC. Amino acid sequence: CASSFSGGSGEQYF.

This chain connects TRBV30 to TRBJ1-4; D remains unclear. Germline V gene sequence: CDR1 GTSNPN, CDR2 SVGIG (reference sequence). V dropped 3 bases and J dropped 7 bases, with 6 bases sitting between them. The CDR3 spans 11 residues. In nucleotides, the CDR3 is TGTGCCTGGAGCGTTGGTGAAAAACTGTTTTTT. Its translation is CAWSVGEKLFF.

The rearrangement joins TRBV4-2 to TRBJ1-5; D is undetermined. V was pared by 0 bases and J by 5 bases, with 5 bases between. The CDR3 has 13 residues. The germline gives CDR1 LGHNA, CDR2 YNFKEQ. The chain's CDR3 is CASSQEGDQPQHF. The CDR3 DNA reads TGTGCCAGCAGCCAAGAAGGAGATCAGCCCCAGCATTTT.

J is TRBJ1-5 and V is TRBV30; D unclear. This CDR3 comprises 15 residues. V dropped 0 bases and J dropped 3 bases, with 12 bases sitting between them. Germline-derived CDR1 and CDR2 are GTSNPN and SVGIG (reference sequence). The CDR3 DNA reads as TGTGCCTGGAGTGTAGGTCAGGCTTACAATCAGCCCCAGCATTTT. As protein: CAWSVGQAYNQPQHF. The entire variable domain, with the rest obtained from reference TRBV30 and TRBJ1-5, is as follows: SQTIHQWPATLVQPVGSPLSLECTVEGTSNPNLYWYRQAAGRGLQLLFYSVGIGQISSEVPQNLSASRPQDRQFILSSKKLLLSDSGFYLCAWSVGQAYNQPQHFGDGTRLSIL.

V is TRBV3-1 (or the pseudogene TRBV3-2) and J is TRBJ2-2; D uncertain. CDR1 LGHDT and CDR2 YNNKEL come from the germline V gene (reference sequence). The V gene lost 2 bases and the J gene lost 4 bases, with 5 bases spanning the gap. The CDR3 has 13 amino acids. This CDR3 is CASSQLATGELFF. CDR3 DNA sequence: TGTGCCAGCAGCCAATTAGCCACCGGGGAGCTGTTTTTT.

This clone came up once. The chain recombines TRBV5-1 with TRBJ2-3; 8 positions agree with TRBD2. Trimming took 2 bases from V and 4 from J; bases not matched to a gene: 6. This CDR3 is 15 amino acids long. Germline CDR1 and CDR2: SGHRS and YFSETQ. The CDR3 region has the DNA TGCGCCAGCAGCTTCGGAGCGGGAGCTTCAGATACGCAGTATTTT. Translated: CASSFGAGASDTQYF.

This chain joins TRBV18 and TRBJ1-5; TRBD1 might be the D (5 bases). This CDR3 has 14 residues. V lost 4 bases to trimming and J lost 4 bases, with 11 bases between them. Per germline, CDR1 KGHSH and CDR2 LQKENI. CDR3 protein: CASSLDRTNQPQHF. CDR3 bases: TGTGCCAGCTCACTTGACAGAACGAATCAGCCCCAGCATTTT.

The chain has TRBV19 and TRBJ1-2; possible D gene TRBD1, 6 bases. V was trimmed by 7 bases and J by 0 bases, leaving 9 bases between them. From germline, CDR1 is LNHDA and CDR2 SQIVND (reference sequence). This CDR3 has 13 residues. DNA for the CDR3: TGTGCCAGTACCCAGGGGTCTAACTATGGCTACACCTTC. Amino acid sequence: CASTQGSNYGYTF.

The genes are TRBV5-1 and TRBJ2-3; 9 nucleotides match TRBD2. CDR3 length equals 17 residues. The V gene's germline CDR1 is SGHRS and CDR2 YFSETQ. The junction had 14 bases not matched to a gene; V was cut back by 5 bases and J by 4 bases. The CDR3 nucleotides read TGCGCCAGCAGACGGGATCCTAGCGGGGTCCCCCCAGATACGCAGTATTTT. This sequence encodes CASRRDPSGVPPDTQYF.

The gene calls are TRBV27 and TRBJ2-7; D ambiguous. The CDR3 has 13 amino acids. The V gene lost 6 bases and the J gene lost 2 bases, with 11 bases spanning the gap. CDR1 and CDR2 from the germline V gene are MNHEY and SMNVEV (reference sequence). The CDR3 sequence is CASSRRPTYEQYF. The DNA of the CDR3 is TGTGCCAGCAGCCGACGACCTACCTACGAGCAGTACTTC.

The chain carries TRBV7-3 and TRBJ2-6; the match to TRBD1 covers 8 bases. Trimming removed 5 bases from V and 2 bases from J; junction bases left unmatched: 2. CDR3 length: 15 amino acids. The germline V gene encodes CDR1 SGHTA and CDR2 FQGTGA. The chain's CDR3 is CASSPGGAGANVLTF. The CDR3 nucleotides read TGTGCCAGCAGCCCAGGGGGCGCTGGGGCCAACGTCCTGACTTTC.

The V gene is TRBV6-2 or TRBV6-3, the J gene TRBJ1-1; D unresolved. CDR1 and CDR2 from the germline V gene are MNHEY and SVGEGT. Trimming took off 5 bases at V and 7 bases at J, with 14 bases between the two ends. The CDR3 length is 13 residues. The CDR3 DNA sequence: TGTGCCAGCAGTAAAGGCCCGGACTTTGAAGCTTTCTTT. Translated: CASSKGPDFEAFF.